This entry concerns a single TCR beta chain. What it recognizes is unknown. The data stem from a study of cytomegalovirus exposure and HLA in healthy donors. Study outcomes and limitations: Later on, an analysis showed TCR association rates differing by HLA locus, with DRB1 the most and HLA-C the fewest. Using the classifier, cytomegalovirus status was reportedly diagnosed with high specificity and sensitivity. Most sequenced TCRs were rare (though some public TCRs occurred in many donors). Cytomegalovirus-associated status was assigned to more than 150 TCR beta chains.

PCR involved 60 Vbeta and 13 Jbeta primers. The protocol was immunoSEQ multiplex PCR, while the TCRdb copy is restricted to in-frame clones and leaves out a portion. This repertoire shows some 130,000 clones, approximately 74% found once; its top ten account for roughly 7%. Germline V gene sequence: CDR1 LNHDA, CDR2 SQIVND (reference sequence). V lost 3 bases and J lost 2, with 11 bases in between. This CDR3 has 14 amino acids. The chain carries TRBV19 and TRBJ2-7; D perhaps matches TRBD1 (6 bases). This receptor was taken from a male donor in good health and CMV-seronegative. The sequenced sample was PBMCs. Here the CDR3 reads CASSMGHSTYEQYF. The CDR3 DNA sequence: TGTGCCAGTAGTATGGGACACTCAACCTACGAGCAGTACTTC.